A single sample gave rise to the 31 T cell receptor beta chains below, sequenced in a study of blood T cell repertoires in COVID-19. Repertoires were generated with immunoSEQ multiplex PCR, while TCRdb's copy carries only in-frame clones and drops some. The sample lists about 370,000 clones, 80% to 90% occurring once. Sequences were obtained from PBMCs or T cells enriched from blood (not recorded which). The receptors originated from a man younger than 35 who had recovered from COVID-19.

The chain couples TRBV11-1 to TRBJ2-4; no clear D. Germline CDR1 SGHAT, CDR2 FQDESV (reference sequence). V dropped 1 base and J dropped 5 bases, with 12 bases sitting between them. CDR3 length equals 15 residues. Here the CDR3 reads CASSLGGSAQNIQYF. Here the CDR3 DNA reads TGTGCCAGCAGCTTAGGAGGTAGTGCACAAAACATTCAGTACTTC.

The V call is TRBV19, the J call TRBJ2-4; possible D gene TRBD1, 6 bases. The V and J ends lost 2 bases and 16 bases respectively, with 15 bases between them. CDR1 and CDR2 from the germline V gene are LNHDA and SQIVND (reference sequence). This CDR3 comprises 12 residues. CDR3 coding DNA: TGTGCCAGTAGTATACTAGCAGGGGTCTTTTACTTC. Translation gives CASSILAGVFYF.

V usage is TRBV5-1 and J usage is TRBJ1-6; possible D gene TRBD1, 6 bases. V was cut by 1 base and J by 8 bases, with 10 bases left in between. This CDR3 region has 14 residues. The germline CDR1 and CDR2 sequences are SGHRS and YFSETQ. CDR3 residues: CASSLQGLDSPLHF. In DNA form, the CDR3 reads TGCGCCAGCAGCTTGCAGGGGTTGGATTCACCCCTCCACTTT.

The chain joins TRBV7-7 to TRBJ2-1; no definite D call. The CDR3 loop spans 16 amino acids. V lost 5 bases, J lost 6 bases, and 20 bases lay in between. CDR1 is SSHAT, CDR2 FNYEAQ, per germline (reference sequence). CDR3 amino acids: CASSPAAQGRTNEQFF. DNA for the CDR3: TGTGCCAGCAGCCCCGCGGCCCAAGGCCGTACCAATGAGCAGTTCTTC.

This chain uses TRBV9 with TRBJ2-1; 14 nucleotides line up with TRBD2. The germline V gene has CDR1 SGDLS and CDR2 YYNGEE. V lost 4 bases and J lost 1; bases outside the gene matches: 13. The length of the CDR3 is 20 residues. The chain's CDR3 is CASSLRTSGRNRISYNEQFF. For the CDR3, the DNA is TGTGCCAGCAGCCTCCGGACTAGCGGGAGGAACCGAATTTCCTACAATGAGCAGTTCTTC.

The chain is built from TRBV6-5 and TRBJ2-7; D is perhaps TRBD2 (7 bases). V gave up 6 bases and J gave up 2 bases, with 17 bases separating them. Germline assignment: CDR1 MNHEY and CDR2 SVGAGI. The CDR3 covers 15 residues. The CDR3 nucleotides read TGTGCCAGCAGGGGGGGGGCAGGGGTCCCCTACGAGCAGTACTTC. It translates to CASRGGAGVPYEQYF.

This clone appeared once. This chain connects TRBV27 to TRBJ2-2; D gene uncertain. V lost 6 bases, J lost 8 bases, and 13 bases lay in between. Germline assignment: CDR1 MNHEY and CDR2 SMNVEV (reference sequence). The CDR3 is 13 amino acids. This chain's CDR3 is CASSLGPLGELFF. In DNA form, the CDR3 reads TGTGCCAGCAGCCTTGGGCCGTTGGGGGAGCTGTTTTTT.

The V and J genes are TRBV11-2 and TRBJ2-5; tentative D call: TRBD2 (6 bases). Germline CDR1 SGHAT, CDR2 FQNNGV. The CDR3 spans 15 residues. The germline V and J ends were trimmed by 3 bases and 4 bases, with 15 bases remaining between them. CDR3 coding DNA: TGTGCCAGCAGCTTCTCGGGCGGAGGGGCAGAGACCCAGTACTTC. It is translated as CASSFSGGGAETQYF.

The chain couples TRBV6-1 to TRBJ1-2; no definite D call. Germline CDR1 reads MNHNS; CDR2 reads SASEGT. The CDR3 has 12 amino acids. Trimming removed 3 bases at V and 14 bases at J, with 16 bases between. CDR3 amino acids: CASSDRQRLVTF. The CDR3 region has the DNA TGTGCCAGCAGTGATCGGCAGCGCCTGGTAACCTTC.

The chain carries TRBV7-3 and TRBJ2-1; D is perhaps TRBD1 (6 bases). CDR1 and CDR2 (germline): SGHTA, FQGTGA. V was cut by 3 bases and J by 6 bases, with 6 bases left in between. This CDR3 is built from 12 residues. For the CDR3, the DNA is TGTGCCAGCAGCTTGGACAGCAATGAGCAGTTCTTC. It is translated as CASSLDSNEQFF.

In DNA form, the CDR3 reads TGTGCCAGCAGCCCCCTTGAGGGCCCCCGGGGGGAGCAGTACTTC. This codes for CASSPLEGPRGEQYF. The chain is built from TRBV5-4 and TRBJ2-7; tentative D call: TRBD2 (6 bases). V was clipped by 4 bases and J by 7 bases, with 21 bases between them. This CDR3 spans 15 amino acids. The germline V gene encodes CDR1 SGHNT and CDR2 YYREEE (reference sequence).

The rearrangement joins TRBV12-5 to TRBJ2-3; 7 bases map to TRBD2. Germline V lookup: CDR1 LGHNT, CDR2 FRNRAP. V was clipped by 7 bases and J by 0 bases; unmatched bases: 4. CDR3 length: 14 amino acids. The CDR3: CASDAGDSTDTQYF. As DNA, the CDR3 is TGTGCTAGTGACGCGGGGGACAGCACAGATACGCAGTATTTT.

This clone was detected once. The V call is TRBV3-1 (or the pseudogene TRBV3-2), the J call TRBJ2-2; 8 bases agree with TRBD2. V lost 4 bases and J lost 7; bases outside the gene matches: 8. Germline loops: CDR1 LGHDT, CDR2 YNNKEL (reference sequence). CDR3 size: 15 residues. Written as DNA, the CDR3 is TGTGCCAGCAGCCCCTCGAGCGGGAGTGGCGGGGAGCTGTTTTTT. Its translation is CASSPSSGSGGELFF.

The J gene is TRBJ2-2, the V gene TRBV5-4, with 7 bases that match TRBD2. The CDR3 covers 16 residues. Germline trimming cut 3 bases from V and 1 base from J; bases unmatched to any gene: 6. The V gene's germline CDR1 is SGHNT and CDR2 YYREEE (reference sequence). The CDR3: CASSSVWGGNTGELFF. CDR3 DNA sequence: TGTGCCAGCAGCTCGGTGTGGGGGGGGAACACCGGGGAGCTGTTTTTT. The full variable domain, its missing parts supplied by reference TRBV5-4 and TRBJ2-2, is ETGVTQSPTHLIKTRGQQVTLRCSSQSGHNTVSWYQQALGQGPQFIFQYYREEENGRGNFPPRFSGLQFPNYSSELNVNALELDDSALYLCASSSVWGGNTGELFFGEGSRLTVL.

CDR3 sequence (DNA): TGCAGCGTTGCACAGGCGAACACCGGGGAGCTGTTTTTT. Protein: CSVAQANTGELFF. The rearrangement joins TRBV29-1 to TRBJ2-2; maybe TRBD1 (5 bases). Germline assignment: CDR1 SQVTM and CDR2 ANQGSEA. This CDR3 has 13 amino acids. The V gene lost 4 bases and the J gene lost 0 bases, with 6 bases spanning the gap.

V is TRBV5-4 and J is TRBJ1-1, with D unresolved. CDR3 size: 12 residues. Germline CDR1 reads SGHNT; CDR2 reads YYREEE (reference sequence). Trimming removed 1 base from V and 2 bases from J, with 3 bases in between. The CDR3 DNA sequence: TGTGCCAGCAGCTTGCTAAACACTGAAGCTTTCTTT. As protein: CASSLLNTEAFF.

The CDR3 DNA is TGTGCCAGCAGCCCAAATGGCTACACCTTC. Its protein is CASSPNGYTF. V is TRBV7-9 and J is TRBJ1-2; D is uncertain. V dropped 5 bases and J dropped 6 bases, with 4 bases sitting between them. The germline V gene encodes CDR1 SEHNR and CDR2 FQNEAQ (reference sequence). CDR3 size: 10 residues.

This clone has ten or more counts. This chain connects TRBV19 to TRBJ2-1; 7 bases agree with TRBD2. Germline V gene data show CDR1 as LNHDA and CDR2 as SQIVND (reference sequence). This CDR3 comprises 15 residues. J gave up 0 bases and V 6 bases, and 5 bases lay outside the gene matches. CDR3 residues: CASSLSSGSYNEQFF. The DNA for the CDR3 is TGTGCCAGTAGCCTATCTAGCGGCTCCTACAATGAGCAGTTCTTC.

This chain uses TRBV29-1 with TRBJ2-3, with a weak D call TRBD2 (6 bases). The CDR3 sequence is 12 residues long. V shed 5 bases and J shed 5 bases, with 11 bases lying between them. Germline V gives CDR1 SQVTM, CDR2 ANQGSEA. CDR3 amino acids: CSVRRGLDTQYF. For the CDR3, the DNA is TGCAGCGTTAGGAGGGGATTAGATACGCAGTATTTT.

The rearrangement links TRBV14 to TRBJ2-4; D is perhaps TRBD1 (5 bases). Germline CDR1 is SGHDN and CDR2 is FVKESK. The CDR3 runs 17 residues. V lost 4 bases and J lost 0, with 16 bases in between. The CDR3 DNA reads as TGTGCCAGCAGCCCCTCGGACAAAGGCAGAGCCAAAAACATTCAGTACTTC. Its translation is CASSPSDKGRAKNIQYF.

The chain couples TRBV19 to TRBJ1-5, with 8 bases fitting TRBD1. Germline V gene sequence: CDR1 LNHDA, CDR2 SQIVND (reference sequence). Losses at the gene ends were 4 bases for V and 7 bases for J; bases not matched to a gene: 6. The CDR3 is made up of 14 amino acids. The CDR3 DNA follows: TGTGCCAGTAGTACCAGACAGGGGTGGCAGCCCCAGCATTTT. Translated, it gives CASSTRQGWQPQHF.

This chain links TRBV28 with TRBJ2-7; D unclear. CDR1 and CDR2 (germline): MDHEN, SYDVKM. The CDR3 contains 14 residues. Trimming removed 4 bases from V and 1 base from J, with 11 bases in between. The CDR3 here is CASSSSSGSYEQYF. The CDR3 region has the DNA TGTGCCAGCAGTTCATCCTCAGGATCCTACGAGCAGTACTTC.

This sequence joins TRBV6-4 and TRBJ1-4, with D tentatively TRBD1 (6 bases). From germline, CDR1 is MRHNA and CDR2 SNTAGT. The CDR3 is 13 amino acids. V shed 5 bases and J shed 7 bases, with 11 bases lying between them. For the CDR3, the DNA is TGTGCCAGCAGTCCGACAGGTTCTGAAAAACTGTTTTTT. Protein: CASSPTGSEKLFF.

The chain employs TRBV2 and TRBJ1-4, with D maybe TRBD1 (6 bases). CDR3 length: 15 amino acids. Germline V CDR1 and CDR2: SNHLY, FYNNEI. V was clipped by 6 bases and J by 7 bases, with 18 bases between them. The CDR3 region is CASSTRGGLSEKLFF. The DNA of the CDR3 is TGTGCCAGCAGCACCAGGGGAGGGTTAAGTGAAAAACTGTTTTTT.

The chain couples TRBV4-1 to TRBJ1-6, with 10 positions matching TRBD1. The V gene's germline CDR1 is MGHRA and CDR2 YSYEKL. V gave up 8 bases and J gave up 14 bases; unmatched junction bases: 12. This CDR3 has 14 residues. The CDR3 DNA is TGCGCCAGCGTCTCAAGGGGACAGGGGTTTTCCCTCCACTTT. This gives the protein CASVSRGQGFSLHF.

This clone was seen once. The genes are TRBV18 and TRBJ2-2; 7 bases map to TRBD2. V lost 8 bases to trimming and J lost 5 bases; unmatched junction nucleotides: 8. Germline V gene data show CDR1 as KGHSH and CDR2 as LQKENI. The CDR3 sequence is 14 residues long. CDR3 DNA: TGTGCCAGCCGCCGGGACTACACTACCGGGGAGCTGTTTTTT. Amino acids: CASRRDYTTGELFF.

The V and J genes are TRBV2 and TRBJ1-2; TRBD1 matches 7 bases. The V gene's germline CDR1 is SNHLY and CDR2 FYNNEI. The CDR3 has 12 residues. Losses at the gene ends were 9 bases for V and 4 bases for J; bases not matched to a gene: 5. The CDR3 loop is CASSRGAYGYTF. The DNA for the CDR3 is TGTGCCAGTTCCAGGGGGGCCTATGGCTACACCTTC.

The chain combines TRBV20-1 with TRBJ1-1; 8 bases match TRBD1. Germline CDR1 is DFQATT and CDR2 is SNEGSKA (reference sequence). This CDR3 region has 15 residues. The ends lost 3 bases at V and 3 bases at J; junction bases unmatched: 9. CDR3 sequence (DNA): TGCAGTGCTAGTGCTGCGGACAGGGCTCACACTGAAGCTTTCTTT. Translated, it gives CSASAADRAHTEAFF.

V gene TRBV21-1 combines with J gene TRBJ2-1; TRBD1, as called in the table, went unchecked against the DNA. TRBV21-1 is flagged as a pseudogene. The CDR3 extends over 15 amino acids. The CDR3 nucleotides are TGTGCCAGCAGCAAAGGTCCCCAGTCTGACAATGAGCAGTTCTTC. It codes for CASSKGPQSDNEQFF.

The chain uses TRBV6-1 and TRBJ1-2; the D gene is possibly TRBD1 (5 bases). Germline values: CDR1 MNHNS, CDR2 SASEGT. Trimming removed 0 bases from V and 4 bases from J, with 15 bases in between. The CDR3 is 16 amino acids. The CDR3 bases are TGTGCCAGCAGTGAAGCCGCGGAGACAGCTGGCTATGGCTACACCTTC. The encoded protein is CASSEAAETAGYGYTF.

V and J are TRBV28 and TRBJ1-1; perhaps TRBD1 as D (5 bases). Germline CDR1 MDHEN, CDR2 SYDVKM. This CDR3 is built from 14 residues. Trimming removed 6 bases from V and 3 bases from J, with 14 bases in between. The CDR3 spells CASSLARADTEAFF. CDR3 coding DNA: TGTGCCAGCAGCCTCGCCAGGGCGGACACTGAAGCTTTCTTT.